The present T cell receptor beta chain was sequenced within a study of T cells expressing NK-cell markers. TCRdb derives one entry per CDR3 protein from the 5' RACE reads, leaving out DNA. Across roughly 150,000 distinct CDR3 sequences, the top ten clones capture around 20% of the sample. Germline values: CDR1 SGHDN, CDR2 FVKESK. This CDR3 spans 13 amino acids. This sequence was found in a man between 18 and 69 years old in good health. The V gene is TRBV14, the J gene TRBJ1-1; without DNA, the TCRdb call of TRBD1 cannot be checked. Material for sequencing was blood T cells: a sorted CD56 or NKG2C T cell subset, CD4+ or CD8+ T cells, or bulk PBMC T cells (not recorded which). The CDR3 spells CASSQGRVTEAFF. Looking up the rest from reference TRBV14 and TRBJ1-1 gives the full variable domain: EAGVTQFPSHSVIEKGQTVTLRCDPISGHDNLYWYRRVMGKEIKFLLHFVKESKQDESGMPNNRFLAERTGGTYSTLKVQPAELEDSGVYFCASSQGRVTEAFFGQGTRLTVV.